This T cell receptor beta chain was retrieved from a study of cytomegalovirus exposure and HLA in healthy donors. Study as a whole: Researchers found that roughly 81% of around 400 genotyped donors fell within the Caucasian-associated ancestry cluster.

The germline V gene encodes CDR1 SQVTM and CDR2 ANQGSEA. The CDR3 contains 13 residues. Between the trimmed V and J ends, which lost 6 bases and 3 bases, there was a span of 12 bases. Study observations and caveats: For most TCR beta V segments, an earlier analysis put the productive rate at about 87% or about 30% of the time. Later work found that TCR association rates differed between HLA loci; DRB1 had the most and HLA-C the fewest.

The primer mix had 60 Vbeta and 13 Jbeta primers. Repertoires were generated with immunoSEQ multiplex PCR, while TCRdb's copy carries only in-frame clones and drops some. This sample carries 150,000 to 200,000 clones, 80% of them seen once, and the ten largest clones take roughly 1.1%. With regard to this clone: Its antigen is still unknown.

The TCR comes from a woman in her thirties or forties in good health and CMV-seronegative. The chain links TRBV29-1 to TRBJ1-5, with a possible D match to TRBD1 (6 bases). Material for sequencing was PBMCs. The CDR3 is CSVGRQANQPQHF. The CDR3 DNA reads as TGCAGCGTGGGTAGACAGGCCAATCAGCCCCAGCATTTT.